This T cell receptor beta chain was captured in a study of beta chain features in type 1 diabetes. Germline-derived CDR1 and CDR2 are MDHEN and SYDVKM. Trimming shortened V by 6 bases and J by 4 bases, and 15 bases separated the two germline ends. CDR3 length equals 14 residues. Reverse transcribing all isolated RNA meant expressed TCRB transcripts were sequenced. The protocol was immunoSEQ multiplex PCR, while the TCRdb copy is restricted to in-frame clones and leaves out a portion. The sample lists roughly 120,000 clones, roughly 43% occurring once. Sample: stem cell memory CD4+ T cells from blood. This rearrangement joins TRBV28 to TRBJ1-2; tentatively, D is TRBD1 (6 bases). This TCR was recovered from a woman under 30 in good health. The CDR3 region is CASSPKDSLYGYTF. In DNA, the CDR3 is TGTGCCAGCAGCCCCAAGGACAGTCTCTATGGCTACACCTTC.